This TCR beta chain was sequenced in a study of regulatory T cells in long-lasting Graves disease. Investigators prepared the TCR beta libraries by applying iRepertoire HTBI primers and Arm-PCR of CDR3 regions. One entry per CDR3 protein results from TCRdb running MiXCR on the multiplex PCR reads. Among approximately 400,000 distinct CDR3 sequences listed, roughly 10% were seen once. The time point here: newly diagnosed GD, antithyroid drugs for less than 3 months. RNA extracted from PBMCs served as the sequencing template. This clonotype has ten or more counts. The junction had 7 bases not matched to a gene; V was cut back by 3 bases and J by 1 base. The germline V gene has CDR1 MNHNS and CDR2 SASEGT. The CDR3 has 16 amino acids. This sample also appeared in a second study, on T cells in Graves' hyperthyroidism and ophthalmopathy. That investigation notes: Graves' hyperthyroidism showing no ophthalmopathy progression within 18 months was considered stable.

The chain combines TRBV6-1 with TRBJ1-1; 8 positions agree with TRBD1. This TCR was recovered from a woman aged 18 to 35 with Graves disease. Sample: peripheral blood mononuclear cells (PBMCs), taken at new diagnosis, from a patient treated with antithyroid drugs. CDR3 residues: CASSEGAGGGNTEAFF. As DNA, the CDR3 is TGTGCCAGCAGTGAGGGGGCAGGGGGCGGGAACACTGAAGCTTTCTTT.